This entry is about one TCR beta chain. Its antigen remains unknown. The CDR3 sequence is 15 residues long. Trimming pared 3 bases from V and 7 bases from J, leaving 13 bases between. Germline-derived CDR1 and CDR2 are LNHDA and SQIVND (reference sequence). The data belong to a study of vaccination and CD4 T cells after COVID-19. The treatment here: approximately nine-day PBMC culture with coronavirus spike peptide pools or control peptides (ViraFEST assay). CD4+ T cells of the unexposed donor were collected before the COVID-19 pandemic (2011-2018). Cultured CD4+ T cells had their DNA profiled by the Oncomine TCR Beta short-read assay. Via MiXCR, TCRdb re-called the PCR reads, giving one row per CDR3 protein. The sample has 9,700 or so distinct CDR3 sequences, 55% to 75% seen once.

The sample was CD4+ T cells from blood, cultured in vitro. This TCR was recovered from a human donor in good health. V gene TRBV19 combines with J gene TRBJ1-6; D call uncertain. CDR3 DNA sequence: TGTGCCAGTAGTATCGCAACGGCGTTAAATTCACCCCTCCACTTT. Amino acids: CASSIATALNSPLHF. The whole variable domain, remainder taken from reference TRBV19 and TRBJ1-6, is DGGITQSPKYLFRKEGQNVTLSCEQNLNHDAMYWYRQDPGQGLRLIYYSQIVNDFQKGDIAEGYSVSREKKESFPLTVTSAQKNPTAFYLCASSIATALNSPLHFGNGTRLTVT.